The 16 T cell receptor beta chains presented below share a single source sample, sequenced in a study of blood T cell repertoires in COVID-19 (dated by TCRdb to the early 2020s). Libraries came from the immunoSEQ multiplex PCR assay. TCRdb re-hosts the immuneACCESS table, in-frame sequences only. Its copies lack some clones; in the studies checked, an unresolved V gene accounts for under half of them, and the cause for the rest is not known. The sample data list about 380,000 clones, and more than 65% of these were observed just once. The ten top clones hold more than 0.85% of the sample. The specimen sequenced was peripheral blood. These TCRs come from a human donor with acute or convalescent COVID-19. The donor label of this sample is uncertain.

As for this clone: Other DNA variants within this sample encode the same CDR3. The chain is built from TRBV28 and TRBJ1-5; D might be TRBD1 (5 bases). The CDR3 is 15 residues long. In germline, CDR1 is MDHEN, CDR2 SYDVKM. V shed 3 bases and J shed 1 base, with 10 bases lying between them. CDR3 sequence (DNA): TGTGCCAGCAGTTTCCCCGGGGGGAGCAATCAGCCCCAGCATTTT. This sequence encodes CASSFPGGSNQPQHF.

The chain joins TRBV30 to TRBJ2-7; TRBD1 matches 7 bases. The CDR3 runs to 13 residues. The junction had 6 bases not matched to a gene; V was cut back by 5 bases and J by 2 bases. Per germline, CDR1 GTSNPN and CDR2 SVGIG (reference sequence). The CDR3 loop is CAWGRQGPYEQYF. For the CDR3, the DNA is TGTGCCTGGGGCAGACAGGGTCCCTACGAGCAGTACTTC.

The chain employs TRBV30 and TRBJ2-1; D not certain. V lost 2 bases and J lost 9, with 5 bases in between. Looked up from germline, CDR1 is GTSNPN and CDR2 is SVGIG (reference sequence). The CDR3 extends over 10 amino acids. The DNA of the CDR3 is TGTGCCTGGAGTAGGAGTGAGCAGTTCTTC. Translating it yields CAWSRSEQFF.

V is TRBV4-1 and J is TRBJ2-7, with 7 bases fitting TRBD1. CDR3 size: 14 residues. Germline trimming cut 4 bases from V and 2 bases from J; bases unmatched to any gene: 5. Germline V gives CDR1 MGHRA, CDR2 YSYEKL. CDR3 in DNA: TGCGCCAGCAGCCGAACAGGGGCCACCTACGAGCAGTACTTC. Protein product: CASSRTGATYEQYF.

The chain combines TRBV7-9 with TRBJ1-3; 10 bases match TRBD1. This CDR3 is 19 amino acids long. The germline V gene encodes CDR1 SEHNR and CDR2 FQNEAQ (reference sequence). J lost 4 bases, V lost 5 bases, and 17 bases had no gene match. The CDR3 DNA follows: TGTGCCAGCAGCAAAACCGGGACAGGGGTTAATTATCGAGGAAACACCATATATTTT. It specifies CASSKTGTGVNYRGNTIYF.

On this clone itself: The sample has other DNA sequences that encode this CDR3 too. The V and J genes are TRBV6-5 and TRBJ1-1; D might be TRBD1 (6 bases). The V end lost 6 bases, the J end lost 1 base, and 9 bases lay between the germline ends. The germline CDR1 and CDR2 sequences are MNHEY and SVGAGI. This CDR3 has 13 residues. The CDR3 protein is CASRLQGNTEAFF. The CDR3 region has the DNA TGTGCCAGCAGGCTACAGGGGAACACTGAAGCTTTCTTT.

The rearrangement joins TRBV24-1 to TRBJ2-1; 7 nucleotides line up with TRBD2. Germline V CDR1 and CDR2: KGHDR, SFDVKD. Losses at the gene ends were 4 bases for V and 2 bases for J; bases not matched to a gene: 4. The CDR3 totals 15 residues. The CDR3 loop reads CATSDPGLPYNEQFF. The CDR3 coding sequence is TGTGCCACCAGTGACCCGGGACTACCCTACAATGAGCAGTTCTTC.

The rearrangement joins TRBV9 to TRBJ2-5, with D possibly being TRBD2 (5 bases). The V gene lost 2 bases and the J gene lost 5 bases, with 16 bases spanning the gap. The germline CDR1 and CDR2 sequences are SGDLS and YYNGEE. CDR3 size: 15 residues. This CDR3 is CASSVGIVGAETQYF. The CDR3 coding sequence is TGTGCCAGCAGCGTGGGTATCGTGGGAGCGGAGACCCAGTACTTC.

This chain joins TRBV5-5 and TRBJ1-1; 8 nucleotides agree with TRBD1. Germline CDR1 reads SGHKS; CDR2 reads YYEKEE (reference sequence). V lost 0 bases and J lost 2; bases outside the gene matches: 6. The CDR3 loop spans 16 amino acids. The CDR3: CASSLVVRGRNTEAFF. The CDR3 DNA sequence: TGTGCCAGCAGCTTGGTGGTCAGGGGGCGAAACACTGAAGCTTTCTTT.

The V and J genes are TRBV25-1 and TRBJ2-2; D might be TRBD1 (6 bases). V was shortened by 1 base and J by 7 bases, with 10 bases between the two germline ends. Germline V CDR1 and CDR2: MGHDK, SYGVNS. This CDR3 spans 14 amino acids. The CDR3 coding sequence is TGTGCCAGCAGTGAATTGGGGGCTGGCGGGGAGCTGTTTTTT. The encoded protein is CASSELGAGGELFF.

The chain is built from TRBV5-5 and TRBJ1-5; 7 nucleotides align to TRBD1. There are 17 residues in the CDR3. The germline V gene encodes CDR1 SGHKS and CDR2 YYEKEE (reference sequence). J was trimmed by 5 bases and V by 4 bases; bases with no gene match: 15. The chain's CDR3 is CASSVAPSVQGYQPQHF. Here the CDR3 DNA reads TGTGCCAGCAGCGTCGCCCCCTCCGTACAGGGGTATCAGCCCCAGCATTTT.

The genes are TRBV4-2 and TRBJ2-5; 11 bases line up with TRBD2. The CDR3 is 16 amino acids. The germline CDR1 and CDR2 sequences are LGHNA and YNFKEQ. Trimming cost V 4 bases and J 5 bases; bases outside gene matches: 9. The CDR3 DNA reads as TGTGCCAGCAGCCTACAACTAGCGGGAGCAGGGGAGACCCAGTACTTC. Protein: CASSLQLAGAGETQYF.

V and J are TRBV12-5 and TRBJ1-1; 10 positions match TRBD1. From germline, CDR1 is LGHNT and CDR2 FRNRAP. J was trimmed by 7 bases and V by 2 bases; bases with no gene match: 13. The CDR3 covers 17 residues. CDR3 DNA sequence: TGTGCTAGTGGTTTGCCGAACGCCGGGACAGGGGTAGATGAAGCTTTCTTT. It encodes CASGLPNAGTGVDEAFF.

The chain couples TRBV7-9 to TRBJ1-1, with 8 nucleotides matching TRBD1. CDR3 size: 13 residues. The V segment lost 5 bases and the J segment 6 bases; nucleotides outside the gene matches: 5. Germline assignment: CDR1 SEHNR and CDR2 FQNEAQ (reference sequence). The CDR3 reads CASSIGQGSEAFF. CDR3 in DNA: TGTGCCAGCAGCATCGGACAGGGCTCTGAAGCTTTCTTT.

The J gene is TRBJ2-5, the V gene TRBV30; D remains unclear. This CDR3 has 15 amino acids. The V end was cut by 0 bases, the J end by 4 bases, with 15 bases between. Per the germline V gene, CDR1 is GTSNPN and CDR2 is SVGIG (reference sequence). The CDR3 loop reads CAWSVPRGFPETQYF. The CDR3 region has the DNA TGTGCCTGGAGTGTACCGCGAGGCTTCCCAGAGACCCAGTACTTC.

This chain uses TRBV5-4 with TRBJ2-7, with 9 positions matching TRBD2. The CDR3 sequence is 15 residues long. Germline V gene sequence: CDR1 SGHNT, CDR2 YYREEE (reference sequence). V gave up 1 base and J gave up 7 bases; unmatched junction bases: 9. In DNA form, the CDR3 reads TGTGCCAGCAGCTTGTATGCGGGAGGGCTGGGTGAGCAGTACTTC. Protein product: CASSLYAGGLGEQYF.